In its sample, the clone carrying this T cell receptor (beta chain) is medium-sized. Its antigen is currently unknown. This specimen belongs to a study of T cell repertoires in aging, cancer and after chemotherapy. On the study more broadly: Paired samples before and after chemotherapy came from glioblastoma patients receiving temozolomide-based therapy.

From germline, CDR1 is MNHEY and CDR2 SVGAGI. Trimming shortened V by 2 bases and J by 3 bases, and 20 bases separated the two germline ends. This CDR3 is built from 17 residues. Study observations and caveats: Age-matched healthy donors had significantly more diverse, less clonal blood TCR repertoires than untreated cancer patients. Across the chemotherapy interval, each cancer cohort showed higher median generation probability, suggesting thymic rebound.

TRB rearrangements spanning V, D and J were amplified using mixed TRB-A/B primers. From the multiplex PCR reads, TCRdb called clonotypes with MiXCR, one entry per CDR3 protein. The sample has roughly 4,100 distinct CDR3 sequences, roughly a quarter seen once. Peripheral blood genomic DNA, not sorted cells or RNA, was the template. The specimen sequenced was blood. The chain links TRBV6-5 to TRBJ2-7; tentatively, D is TRBD2 (6 bases). The clonotype comes from a human donor with a solid tumor. CDR3 DNA sequence: TGTGCCAGCAGTTACGCGGCCGGGACTGAGGTCCACTACGAGCAGTACTTC. This gives the protein CASSYAAGTEVHYEQYF.